A single sample gave rise to the 29 T cell receptor beta chains below, sequenced in a study of blood T cell repertoires in COVID-19. The table came from immunoSEQ multiplex PCR; TCRdb's copy has only in-frame clones and leaves some out. The repertoire holds about 160,000 clones, with over 70% as singletons. The sequencing sample was made of PBMCs or T cells enriched from blood (not recorded which). These receptors originate from a woman aged 45-65 years in a cohort exposed to, infected with or recovered from COVID-19 (not recorded which).

The J gene is TRBJ2-1, the V gene TRBV7-3, with 8 bases fitting TRBD1. CDR1 and CDR2 from the germline V gene are SGHTA and FQGTGA. V lost 2 bases to trimming and J lost 2 bases; unmatched junction nucleotides: 5. The CDR3 runs 16 residues. CDR3 in amino acids: CASSLVGTGPYNEQFF. The CDR3 coding sequence is TGTGCCAGCAGCTTAGTTGGGACAGGCCCCTACAATGAGCAGTTCTTC.

The DNA of the CDR3 is TGTGCCAGCAGTCCTGGGACTTTCAAGGCCTATGGCTACACCTTC. This encodes CASSPGTFKAYGYTF. J is TRBJ1-2 and V is TRBV28, with a possible D match to TRBD1 (5 bases). Trimming stripped 5 bases from V and 4 bases from J, with 17 bases between. Germline CDR1 reads MDHEN; CDR2 reads SYDVKM. The CDR3 consists of 15 residues.

V is TRBV30 and J is TRBJ1-2; a weak D match, TRBD1 (6 bases). The CDR3 totals 16 residues. CDR1 and CDR2 from the germline V gene are GTSNPN and SVGIG (reference sequence). Deletions cut 0 bases from V and 1 base from J, with 15 bases between. The CDR3 region is CAWSVRTVAYNYGYTF. In nucleotides, the CDR3 is TGTGCCTGGAGTGTAAGGACAGTAGCCTATAACTATGGCTACACCTTC.

The chain has TRBV28 and TRBJ2-7, with 8 nucleotides matching TRBD2. Trimming cost V 6 bases and J 2 bases; bases outside gene matches: 9. This CDR3 is built from 15 residues. Looked up from germline, CDR1 is MDHEN and CDR2 is SYDVKM. CDR3 bases: TGTGCCAGCAGCCGATCCGGGGGGGGGACCTACGAGCAGTACTTC. It is translated as CASSRSGGGTYEQYF.

This chain links TRBV15 with TRBJ1-5, with D tentatively TRBD1 (6 bases). The V gene's germline CDR1 is LNHNV and CDR2 YYDKDF (reference sequence). The V gene lost 5 bases and the J gene lost 4 bases, with 18 bases spanning the gap. The CDR3 is made up of 16 amino acids. The chain's CDR3 is CATSRQWTDKNQPQHF. Here the CDR3 DNA reads TGTGCCACCAGCCGCCAGTGGACAGACAAAAATCAGCCCCAGCATTTT.

This clone showed up just a few times. V usage is TRBV2 and J usage is TRBJ2-1; 8 bases are a match to TRBD1. Germline CDR1 is SNHLY and CDR2 is FYNNEI. The CDR3 has 15 amino acids. The V and J ends lost 2 bases and 10 bases, in that order; junction bases with no gene match: 10. The CDR3 loop is CASSERTGIMKEQFF. DNA for the CDR3: TGTGCCAGCAGTGAAAGGACAGGGATTATGAAAGAGCAGTTCTTC.

V is TRBV2 and J is TRBJ2-5, with 10 bases lining up with TRBD1. CDR1 is SNHLY, CDR2 FYNNEI, per germline. The J segment lost 4 bases and the V segment lost 10 bases, leaving 9 bases of the junction unmatched. The CDR3 has 14 residues. The CDR3 DNA sequence: TGTGCCACCCTAAACCGGGACAGGGGAGAGACCCAGTACTTC. It yields the protein CATLNRDRGETQYF. Using reference TRBV2 and TRBJ2-5 for the parts outside the CDR3, the full variable domain is EPEVTQTPSHQVTQMGQEVILRCVPISNHLYFYWYRQILGQKVEFLVSFYNNEISEKSEIFDDQFSVERPDGSNFTLKIRSTKLEDSAMYFCATLNRDRGETQYFGPGTRLLVL.

The gene calls are TRBV28 and TRBJ1-1; 9 positions agree with TRBD1. J lost 3 bases, V lost 5 bases, and 7 bases had no gene match. The CDR3 spans 15 residues. The germline V gene encodes CDR1 MDHEN and CDR2 SYDVKM. For the CDR3, the DNA is TGTGCCAGCAGTACACCTACAGGGGGCGACACTGAAGCTTTCTTT. Translating it yields CASSTPTGGDTEAFF.

With respect to this clone: An end of the junction does not agree with germline; a read error may underlie this. V and J are TRBV30 and TRBJ1-2, with a possible D match to TRBD1 (5 bases). The CDR3 loop spans 12 amino acids. Germline-derived CDR1 and CDR2 are GTSNPN and SVGIG (reference sequence). DNA of the CDR3: TGTGCCTGGAGCGTAGGGGACTATGGCCACACCTTC. It yields the protein CAWSVGDYGHTF.

The V call is TRBV4-1, the J call TRBJ1-1; D is unclear. This CDR3 spans 14 amino acids. Trimming left V 4 bases short and J 1 base short, with 10 bases between. In germline, CDR1 is MGHRA, CDR2 YSYEKL. The CDR3 here is CASSREDRNTEAFF. The CDR3 DNA follows: TGCGCCAGCAGCCGGGAGGATCGGAACACTGAAGCTTTCTTT.

The V and J genes are TRBV27 and TRBJ1-1, with a possible D match to TRBD1 (5 bases). Germline-derived CDR1 and CDR2 are MNHEY and SMNVEV (reference sequence). The CDR3 loop spans 14 amino acids. Trimming left V 5 bases short and J 1 base short, with 11 bases between. CDR3 amino acids: CASSIGGGNTEAFF. In DNA form, the CDR3 reads TGTGCCAGCAGTATTGGCGGGGGGAACACTGAAGCTTTCTTT.

V gene TRBV28 combines with J gene TRBJ2-1; 9 bases line up with TRBD2. Looked up from germline, CDR1 is MDHEN and CDR2 is SYDVKM. The CDR3 spans 14 residues. V was clipped by 6 bases and J by 4 bases; unmatched bases: 4. CDR3 loop: CASRIAGEYNEQFF. DNA of the CDR3: TGTGCCAGCAGAATAGCGGGGGAATACAATGAGCAGTTCTTC.

This clone was counted once. The chain is built from TRBV23-1 and TRBJ1-2; tentative D call: TRBD1 (5 bases). TRBV23-1 carries the ORF label, with uncertain function. Trimming shortened V by 0 bases and J by 10 bases, and 18 bases separated the two germline ends. The CDR3 contains 15 residues. This CDR3 reads CASSQSPDIQKSYTF. In nucleotides, the CDR3 is TGCGCCAGCAGTCAATCCCCGGACATCCAAAAGTCCTACACCTTC.

CDR3 residues: CSVVGSRTGPAAGTEAFF. The CDR3 bases are TGCAGCGTTGTAGGTTCCCGGACAGGACCCGCGGCGGGCACTGAAGCTTTCTTT. The chain carries TRBV29-1 and TRBJ1-1, with 7 bases identical to TRBD1. J was trimmed by 4 bases and V by 4 bases; bases with no gene match: 21. The CDR3 is 18 amino acids. In germline, CDR1 is SQVTM, CDR2 ANQGSEA.

The chain couples TRBV18 to TRBJ2-7, with 12 nucleotides matching TRBD1. The junction had 9 bases not matched to a gene; V was cut back by 2 bases and J by 7 bases. This CDR3 is built from 16 residues. Germline values: CDR1 KGHSH, CDR2 LQKENI. CDR3 region: CASSPGTGGPLGEQYF. CDR3 nucleotides: TGTGCCAGCTCACCAGGGACAGGGGGCCCATTGGGGGAGCAGTACTTC.

J is TRBJ1-5 and V is TRBV12-3 or TRBV12-4; 8 bases agree with TRBD1. V was clipped by 6 bases and J by 7 bases; unmatched bases: 5. This CDR3 is 13 amino acids long. The CDR3 sequence: CASSLTGDQPQHF. CDR3 in DNA: TGTGCCAGCAGCTTGACAGGGGACCAGCCCCAGCATTTT.

The CDR3 bases are TGTGCCAGCAGCCAAGAGGCAGAGCAGCGCTATGGCTACACCTTC. Residues: CASSQEAEQRYGYTF. The chain joins TRBV4-2 to TRBJ1-2; D not certain. In germline, CDR1 is LGHNA, CDR2 YNFKEQ. The CDR3 consists of 15 residues. Trimming removed 0 bases from V and 4 bases from J, with 12 bases in between.

V gene TRBV5-1 combines with J gene TRBJ2-3, with TRBD2 as a possible D gene (6 bases). Trimming removed 4 bases from V and 0 bases from J, with 12 bases in between. Germline V gene data show CDR1 as SGHRS and CDR2 as YFSETQ. The CDR3 extends over 15 amino acids. CDR3 DNA: TGCGCCAGCAGCGGGGGGATAACTAGCACAGATACGCAGTATTTT. It yields the protein CASSGGITSTDTQYF.

This clone was recorded only once. The chain employs TRBV5-6 and TRBJ1-6; TRBD1 agrees at 7 bases. Trimming removed 4 bases from V and 4 bases from J; junction bases left unmatched: 2. Germline loops: CDR1 SGHDT, CDR2 YYEEEE. The CDR3 spans 14 residues. The CDR3 spells CASSVQGYNSPLHF. In DNA, the CDR3 is TGTGCCAGCAGCGTACAGGGGTATAATTCACCCCTCCACTTT.

The V and J genes are TRBV10-3 and TRBJ2-2; TRBD2 might be the D (5 bases). The CDR3 totals 13 residues. Trimming removed 7 bases from V and 5 bases from J, with 11 bases in between. The V gene's germline CDR1 is ENHRY and CDR2 SYGVKD. The CDR3 DNA reads as TGTGCCATCAAGGGCGGCGGGACCGGGGAGCTGTTTTTT. It specifies CAIKGGGTGELFF.

The gene calls are TRBV9 and TRBJ2-3, with TRBD2 matching 14 bases. Germline CDR1 is SGDLS and CDR2 is YYNGEE. CDR3 length: 17 residues. V gave up 3 bases and J gave up 1 base; unmatched junction bases: 4. As DNA, the CDR3 is TGTGCCAGCAGCGACGGGACTAGCGGGAGCCGCACAGATACGCAGTATTTT. It specifies CASSDGTSGSRTDTQYF.

The V and J genes are TRBV4-1 and TRBJ2-7, with a tentative D call TRBD2 (6 bases). There are 15 residues in the CDR3. CDR1 is MGHRA and CDR2 is YSYEKL in the germline V gene. The V end was cut by 1 base, the J end by 2 bases, with 12 bases between. The CDR3 DNA sequence: TGCGCCAGCAGCCAAGGGAGGGTTAGTCCCTACGAGCAGTACTTC. As protein: CASSQGRVSPYEQYF.

The CDR3 DNA sequence: TGTGCCAGCAGGACCCAGGGACAGGGGGTTAATGAGCAGTTCTTC. Residues: CASRTQGQGVNEQFF. V and J are TRBV6-5 and TRBJ2-1; 11 nucleotides agree with TRBD1. V lost 6 bases to trimming and J lost 7 bases; unmatched junction nucleotides: 8. The germline V gene encodes CDR1 MNHEY and CDR2 SVGAGI. This CDR3 contains 15 residues.

J is TRBJ2-1 and V is TRBV24-1; D possibly corresponds to TRBD2 (6 bases). The germline gives CDR1 KGHDR, CDR2 SFDVKD. Trimming left V 3 bases short and J 4 bases short, with 9 bases between. The CDR3 is made up of 14 amino acids. The CDR3: CATSDPGGYNEQFF. The CDR3 DNA reads TGTGCCACCAGTGATCCCGGAGGGTACAATGAGCAGTTCTTC.

The gene calls are TRBV11-3 and TRBJ1-1, with 8 nucleotides matching TRBD1. V lost 5 bases and J lost 3; bases outside the gene matches: 8. Germline-derived CDR1 and CDR2 are SGHNT and YENEEA. The CDR3 covers 15 residues. CDR3 sequence (DNA): TGTGCCAGCAGCCGCAACGCAGGGGGCGACACTGAAGCTTTCTTT. Its translation is CASSRNAGGDTEAFF. Using reference TRBV11-3 and TRBJ1-1 for the parts outside the CDR3, the full variable domain is EAGVVQSPRYKIIEKKQPVAFWCNPISGHNTLYWYLQNLGQGPELLIRYENEEAVDDSQLPKDRFSAERLKGVDSTLKIQPAELGDSAVYLCASSRNAGGDTEAFFGQGTRLTVV.

This rearrangement joins TRBV28 to TRBJ2-3, with 7 positions matching TRBD2. The CDR3 extends over 13 amino acids. Looked up from germline, CDR1 is MDHEN and CDR2 is SYDVKM. The junction had 2 bases not matched to a gene; V was cut back by 7 bases and J by 1 base. CDR3: CASTAGGTDTQYF. CDR3 DNA: TGTGCCAGCACGGCGGGGGGCACAGATACGCAGTATTTT.

The chain recombines TRBV6-5 with TRBJ1-1; weak D call: TRBD1 (6 bases). The germline V gene encodes CDR1 MNHEY and CDR2 SVGAGI. The CDR3 totals 15 residues. Trimming took 5 bases from V and 5 from J, leaving 18 bases between them. The CDR3 DNA reads TGTGCCAGCAGTACCCGCCGACAGGCGGCGACTGAAGCTTTCTTT. Its protein product is CASSTRRQAATEAFF.

The chain carries TRBV7-8 and TRBJ1-2; TRBD1 matches at 7 bases. This CDR3 has 15 amino acids. Looked up from germline, CDR1 is SGHVS and CDR2 is FQNEAQ. V gave up 5 bases and J gave up 0 bases; unmatched junction bases: 6. This CDR3 reads CASSQGGDTNYGYTF. CDR3 nucleotide sequence: TGTGCCAGCAGCCAGGGGGGGGACACTAACTATGGCTACACCTTC.

The CDR3 reads CASSFTRGNTIYF. CDR3 nucleotides: TGTGCCAGCAGCTTTACTCGAGGAAACACCATATATTTT. The rearrangement joins TRBV12-3 or TRBV12-4 to TRBJ1-3; D call uncertain. This CDR3 region has 13 residues. Between the trimmed V and J ends, which lost 6 bases and 4 bases, there was a span of 10 bases.